This T cell receptor beta chain was sequenced in a study of T cells in Graves' hyperthyroidism and ophthalmopathy. Concerning this clonotype: No antigen is known for it.

General study results and limits: Most clonotypes that expanded in the thyroid above 0.001 also showed up in blood.

Using RNA transcripts as the source, TCR beta CDR3 regions were amplified. A set of HTBI primers served as the primers for a first-round RT-PCR of the TCR CDR3. TCRdb reprocessed the multiplex PCR reads with MiXCR, giving one entry per CDR3 protein. The table shows about 610,000 distinct CDR3 sequences, with roughly 46% occurring only once. The CDR3 extends over 12 amino acids. V was clipped by 4 bases and J by 11 bases; unmatched bases: 6. The V gene's germline CDR1 is SGHVS and CDR2 FNYEAQ. Uncontrolled infection, other autoimmune disease, pregnancy or lactation led to exclusion. What was sequenced was peripheral blood or thyroid tissue (not recorded which). The chain couples TRBV7-6 to TRBJ1-1; 8 bases map to TRBD1. The source of this sequence is a young woman with Graves' hyperthyroidism. The CDR3 coding sequence is TGTGCCAGCAGCTCACGGGACAGGCATGCTTTCTTT. Encoded protein: CASSSRDRHAFF.